These 17 T cell receptor beta chains came from one sample sequenced in a study of blood T cell repertoires in COVID-19. Measured with immunoSEQ multiplex PCR; TCRdb has only the in-frame clones, and not every one. The repertoire includes around 160,000 clones, approximately 85% of them detected once, and 8% sits in the top ten. Sequenced: peripheral blood. These receptors all stem from an older woman with COVID-19, enrolled during active disease.

In its sample, this clone was seen a few times. The rearrangement joins TRBV3-1 (or the pseudogene TRBV3-2) to TRBJ1-3; D is perhaps TRBD1 (5 bases). The V gene lost 1 base and the J gene lost 0 bases, with 10 bases spanning the gap. The CDR3 has 16 amino acids. The germline V gene has CDR1 LGHDT and CDR2 YNNKEL (reference sequence). CDR3 in amino acids: CASSQALGVSGNTIYF. The DNA of the CDR3 is TGTGCCAGCAGCCAAGCCCTAGGGGTCTCTGGAAACACCATATATTTT.

This chain joins TRBV7-8 and TRBJ1-6; D not certain. There are 16 residues in the CDR3. V dropped 0 bases and J dropped 5 bases, with 11 bases sitting between them. CDR1 and CDR2 from the germline V gene are SGHVS and FQNEAQ. The CDR3 loop is CASSLAVRGNNSPLHF. The CDR3 DNA is TGTGCCAGCAGCTTAGCGGTTCGGGGTAATAATTCACCCCTCCACTTT.

V and J are TRBV7-2 and TRBJ1-2; 8 nucleotides align to TRBD1. Germline V gene sequence: CDR1 SGHTA, CDR2 FQGNSA. The J segment lost 5 bases and the V segment lost 0 bases, leaving 5 bases of the junction unmatched. The CDR3 spans 15 residues. This CDR3 reads CASSLATGDPYGYTF. The CDR3 bases are TGTGCCAGCAGCTTAGCGACAGGGGATCCGTATGGCTACACCTTC.

This sequence joins TRBV6-5 and TRBJ1-6, with D hard to call. V dropped 6 bases and J dropped 9 bases, with 18 bases sitting between them. There are 15 residues in the CDR3. CDR1 and CDR2 (germline): MNHEY, SVGAGI. The CDR3 nucleotides read TGTGCCAGCAGCCTGCGGCCGGTCGGTCGTTCACCCCTCCACTTT. This codes for CASSLRPVGRSPLHF.

This chain links TRBV5-1 with TRBJ1-5; D gene ambiguous. Germline V lookup: CDR1 SGHRS, CDR2 YFSETQ. The ends were cut back, 0 bases at V and 7 bases at J, with 11 bases in the middle. The CDR3 has 14 residues. The DNA of the CDR3 is TGCGCCAGCAGCTTGGGGGAAGAGGGACAGCCCCAGCATTTT. Translated: CASSLGEEGQPQHF.

The chain is built from TRBV4-1 and TRBJ2-4; 11 bases agree with TRBD1. Trimming cost V 4 bases and J 0 bases; bases outside gene matches: 2. Germline V CDR1 and CDR2: MGHRA, YSYEKL. This CDR3 region has 16 residues. Here the CDR3 reads CASSPGQGGAKNIQYF. The CDR3 DNA is TGCGCCAGCAGCCCGGGACAGGGGGGAGCCAAAAACATTCAGTACTTC.

The rearrangement joins TRBV19 to TRBJ2-3; D perhaps matches TRBD2 (6 bases). The ends were cut back, 0 bases at V and 0 bases at J, with 10 bases in the middle. The CDR3 loop spans 16 amino acids. CDR1 and CDR2 from the germline V gene are LNHDA and SQIVND (reference sequence). This CDR3 reads CASSIDAGRSTDTQYF. The CDR3 nucleotides read TGTGCCAGTAGTATAGATGCAGGGAGGAGCACAGATACGCAGTATTTT.

The rearrangement joins TRBV28 to TRBJ1-5; the match to TRBD1 covers 8 bases. This CDR3 spans 16 amino acids. With 7 bases clipped from V and 5 bases from J, the junction kept 13 bases outside the gene matches. Germline V gives CDR1 MDHEN, CDR2 SYDVKM. CDR3 protein: CASTSPRQGLDQPQHF. The CDR3 DNA reads TGTGCCAGCACATCCCCGAGACAGGGGCTTGATCAGCCCCAGCATTTT.

This clone was recorded only once. The chain uses TRBV27 and TRBJ1-1, with D hard to call. The CDR3 has 13 amino acids. Germline loops: CDR1 MNHEY, CDR2 SMNVEV (reference sequence). V lost 7 bases to trimming and J lost 1 base, with 10 bases between them. The CDR3 loop reads CASTAAGNTEAFF. CDR3 in DNA: TGTGCCAGCACCGCAGCGGGGAACACTGAAGCTTTCTTT.

This clone occurred once. The CDR3 loop is CATSRDPRVASRGYTF. The CDR3, as DNA: TGTGCCACCAGCAGAGATCCGAGGGTAGCGTCGAGAGGCTACACCTTC. This chain connects TRBV15 to TRBJ1-2; D not resolved. V lost 0 bases, J lost 8 bases, and 19 bases lay in between. The CDR3 is made up of 16 amino acids. The germline gives CDR1 LNHNV, CDR2 YYDKDF (reference sequence).

This clone was seen a few times. The V gene is TRBV5-6, the J gene TRBJ1-3; perhaps TRBD1 as D (5 bases). The V end lost 2 bases, the J end lost 0 bases, and 9 bases lay between the germline ends. Per the germline V gene, CDR1 is SGHDT and CDR2 is YYEEEE. The CDR3 runs to 15 residues. The CDR3 is CASSFRQNSGNTIYF. CDR3 bases: TGTGCCAGCAGCTTTAGACAGAACTCTGGAAACACCATATATTTT.

J is TRBJ1-1 and V is TRBV30; D is possibly TRBD1 (6 bases). The CDR3 is 14 residues long. Trimming shortened V by 4 bases and J by 1 base, and 13 bases separated the two germline ends. The germline gives CDR1 GTSNPN, CDR2 SVGIG (reference sequence). DNA for the CDR3: TGTGCCTGGACCACCGGACAGCCGAACACTGAAGCTTTCTTT. It specifies CAWTTGQPNTEAFF.

J is TRBJ2-1 and V is TRBV10-3, with 15 nucleotides matching TRBD2. V lost 6 bases to trimming and J lost 1 base; unmatched junction nucleotides: 10. The CDR3 runs 19 residues. From germline, CDR1 is ENHRY and CDR2 SYGVKD. The CDR3 loop reads CAISGTSGGSTTSYNEQFF. DNA of the CDR3: TGTGCCATCAGCGGGACTAGCGGGGGGTCCACCACTTCCTACAATGAGCAGTTCTTC.

The rearrangement joins TRBV30 to TRBJ1-1; 7 nucleotides line up with TRBD1. The CDR3 sequence is 13 residues long. With 0 bases clipped from V and 12 bases from J, the junction kept 10 bases outside the gene matches. CDR1 is GTSNPN and CDR2 is SVGIG in the germline V gene (reference sequence). The CDR3 region is CAWSVERGRETFF. The CDR3 DNA sequence: TGTGCCTGGAGTGTCGAAAGGGGGCGCGAAACTTTCTTT.

The chain couples TRBV5-1 to TRBJ1-4, with 7 bases lining up with TRBD1. This CDR3 has 17 residues. Germline CDR1 SGHRS, CDR2 YFSETQ. V lost 2 bases to trimming and J lost 3 bases; unmatched junction nucleotides: 10. The chain's CDR3 is CASSLRTGYEANEKLFF. CDR3 DNA sequence: TGCGCCAGCAGCTTAAGGACAGGCTATGAGGCTAATGAAAAACTGTTTTTT.

V usage is TRBV6-5 and J usage is TRBJ2-7; D ambiguous. V lost 2 bases to trimming and J lost 1 base, with 6 bases between them. The CDR3 runs 13 residues. Germline loops: CDR1 MNHEY, CDR2 SVGAGI. CDR3 DNA: TGTGCCAGCAGTTACCGGAGTTCCTACGAGCAGTACTTC. Protein product: CASSYRSSYEQYF.

The chain uses TRBV19 and TRBJ2-1; 8 bases fit TRBD1. CDR3 length: 15 residues. Germline V lookup: CDR1 LNHDA, CDR2 SQIVND (reference sequence). With V trimmed by 7 bases and J by 6 bases, 11 bases remained unmatched. In DNA form, the CDR3 reads TGTGCCAGTACCACACCGGGACAGGTGTCCAATGAGCAGTTCTTC. It yields the protein CASTTPGQVSNEQFF.